Listed here are 15 T cell receptor beta chains from one sample, sequenced in a study of blood T cells in healthy people across ages. A J-beta primer mix and a sample-barcoded 5' primer were used in a second PCR of roughly 6 to 11 cycles. TCRdb processed the 5' RACE reads anew with MiXCR; each CDR3 protein has one entry. This sample has hundreds of thousands of distinct CDR3 sequences, with roughly 44% found just once. Sequencing was performed on blood. The receptors come from a man aged 60 to 69 in good health.

This clonotype was seen a handful of times. The chain is built from TRBV28 and TRBJ2-3, with D possibly TRBD2 on 5 matching bases. The CDR3 consists of 14 residues. V lost 7 bases, J lost 5 bases, and 16 bases lay in between. Germline CDR1 MDHEN, CDR2 SYDVKM. The CDR3 spells CASTLTNYEDTQYF. In DNA form, the CDR3 reads TGTGCCAGCACCCTGACTAACTACGAAGATACGCAGTATTTT.

The J gene is TRBJ2-5, the V gene TRBV14, with D hard to call. The J call is doubtful: the DNA matches TRBJ2-7 better. Germline loops: CDR1 SGHDN, CDR2 FVKESK. This CDR3 region has 14 residues. The CDR3 loop reads CASSQEEGFHEQYF. CDR3 in DNA: TGTGCCAGCAGCCAAGAGGAAGGTTTCCACGAGCAGTACTTC.

J is TRBJ1-2 and V is TRBV29-1; TRBD1 aligns across 9 bases. Unmatched junction bases numbered 5, after V lost 7 bases and J lost 8 bases. Germline V gives CDR1 SQVTM, CDR2 ANQGSEA. CDR3 length: 11 residues. CDR3 sequence: CSEGQGEGYTF. The CDR3 coding sequence is TGCAGCGAGGGACAGGGAGAAGGCTACACCTTC. The full variable domain, completed using reference TRBV29-1 and TRBJ1-2, is SAVISQKPSRDICQRGTSLTIQCQVDSQVTMMFWYRQQPGQSLTLIATANQGSEATYESGFVIDKFPISRPNLTFSTLTVSNMSPEDSSIYLCSEGQGEGYTFGSGTRLTVV.

Remarks on this clonotype: A much bigger clone sits one base away, suggesting this may be a read error. V usage is TRBV6-1 and J usage is TRBJ2-7; 11 bases fit TRBD2. Trimming took 6 bases from V and 2 from J; bases not matched to a gene: 3. The CDR3 loop spans 14 amino acids. From germline, CDR1 is MNHNS and CDR2 SASEGT. CDR3 DNA: TGTGCCAGCAGAACTAGCGGGGGCCCCTACGAGCAGTACTTC. Translating it yields CASRTSGGPYEQYF.

Note on this clonotype: This may stem from a read error, because a much larger clone lies one nucleotide away. The J gene is TRBJ2-3, the V gene TRBV29-1; D tentatively fits TRBD1 or TRBD2 (5 bases each). CDR3 length: 15 amino acids. In germline, CDR1 is SQVTM, CDR2 ANQGSEA. This chain's CDR3 is CSVTLRDHPTGTQYF. The CDR3 region has the DNA TGCAGCGTTACTCTCCGGGACCACCCCACAGGTACGCAGTATTTT.

This clonotype turned up a few times. V and J are TRBV20-1 and TRBJ2-7, with 9 bases identical to TRBD1. Germline V gene data show CDR1 as DFQATT and CDR2 as SNEGSKA (reference sequence). The ends lost 4 bases at V and 0 bases at J; junction bases unmatched: 10. The CDR3 length is 16 residues. The CDR3 coding sequence is TGCAGTGCTACCGGGACCGGGACAGGGTCCTCCTACGAGCAGTACTTC. Residues: CSATGTGTGSSYEQYF.

This rearrangement joins TRBV12-3 or TRBV12-4 to TRBJ2-7; D remains ambiguous. CDR3 length: 12 amino acids. V lost 8 bases and J 4 bases, leaving 12 bases between the germline ends. The CDR3 DNA reads as TGTGCCAGCTTGGGGTCCACTTACGAGCAGTACTTC. Translation gives CASLGSTYEQYF.

The chain recombines TRBV12-3 or TRBV12-4 with TRBJ2-1, with TRBD2 matching over 9 bases. Trimming cost V 6 bases and J 7 bases; bases outside gene matches: 19. The CDR3 consists of 18 residues. The CDR3 loop is CASSVDGRGGALVNEQFF. CDR3 DNA sequence: TGTGCCAGCAGCGTCGATGGTCGCGGGGGGGCCCTCGTTAATGAGCAGTTCTTC.

This clonotype showed up just a few times. The rearrangement joins TRBV27 to TRBJ1-1; no clear D gene. V lost 2 bases to trimming and J lost 0 bases, with 7 bases between them. Germline-derived CDR1 and CDR2 are MNHEY and SMNVEV (reference sequence). The CDR3 has 14 residues. The CDR3 DNA sequence: TGTGCCAGCAGTTTAGTGCCCATGAACACTGAAGCTTTCTTT. The encoded protein is CASSLVPMNTEAFF.

The chain recombines TRBV5-1 with TRBJ1-4, with 11 bases lining up with TRBD1. CDR1 and CDR2 (germline): SGHRS, YFSETQ. The V and J ends lost 0 bases and 7 bases, in that order; junction bases with no gene match: 2. CDR3 length: 15 residues. In DNA, the CDR3 is TGCGCCAGCAGCTTGGCCGGGACAGGGGGTGAAAAACTGTTTTTT. This encodes CASSLAGTGGEKLFF.

This clonotype was detected ten times or more. The CDR3 reads CSVEEETTRLTYEQYF. DNA of the CDR3: TGCAGCGTTGAAGAGGAGACAACGAGACTTACCTACGAGCAGTACTTC. The chain has TRBV29-1 and TRBJ2-7; D is undetermined. V lost 0 bases and J lost 2, with 17 bases in between. The CDR3 covers 16 residues. Per the germline V gene, CDR1 is SQVTM and CDR2 is ANQGSEA.

The V gene is TRBV24-1, the J gene TRBJ1-2; D is unclear. Germline V CDR1 and CDR2: KGHDR, SFDVKD. Trimming cost V 7 bases and J 5 bases, with 25 bases left between them. CDR3 size: 17 residues. CDR3 DNA sequence: TGTGCCACCAGGGCTGTTGGACGTGTTAATTCGATTTATGGCTACACCTTC. Encoded protein: CATRAVGRVNSIYGYTF.

This clonotype was counted once. The chain recombines TRBV29-1 with TRBJ2-3, with D maybe TRBD2 (5 bases). Germline V lookup: CDR1 SQVTM, CDR2 ANQGSEA. Trimming took 3 bases from V and 2 from J, leaving 6 bases between them. The CDR3 loop spans 12 amino acids. The CDR3 DNA is TGCAGCGTTGAGGAGGACACAGATACGCAGTATTTT. Amino acid sequence: CSVEEDTDTQYF.

The rearrangement joins TRBV19 to TRBJ2-1; D unresolved. With the DNA end fitting TRBJ2-7 better, the J assignment may be wrong. This CDR3 has 12 amino acids. CDR1 LNHDA and CDR2 SQIVND come from the germline V gene (reference sequence). CDR3: CASNPGGNEQYF. The DNA of the CDR3 is TGTGCCAGTAACCCCGGCGGAAACGAGCAGTACTTC.

The V and J genes are TRBV20-1 and TRBJ2-5, with 7 positions matching TRBD1. J was trimmed by 0 bases and V by 0 bases; bases with no gene match: 4. Germline V lookup: CDR1 DFQATT, CDR2 SNEGSKA (reference sequence). The CDR3 totals 15 residues. The CDR3 sequence is CSARETGWYQETQYF. The DNA of the CDR3 is TGCAGTGCTAGAGAGACAGGGTGGTACCAAGAGACCCAGTACTTC.